This paragraph reports one TCR beta chain. The record originates from a study of control samples from healthy donors and cancer patients. The V gene lost 2 bases and the J gene lost 1 base, with 2 bases spanning the gap. There are 12 residues in the CDR3. Looked up from germline, CDR1 is WSHSY and CDR2 is SAAADI. Profiled with immunoSEQ multiplex PCR; TCRdb holds only in-frame clones, not every one. This table has tens of thousands of clones, more than 70% appearing once. V and J are TRBV10-2 and TRBJ1-2; no clear D. The receptor's source is a woman aged 45-65 years with head and neck cancer. Sequencing input: PBMCs. The CDR3 region is CASSEGNYGYTF. Here the CDR3 DNA reads TGCGCCAGCAGTGAGGGTAACTATGGCTACACCTTC.